Listed below are T cell receptor beta chains from one sample, sequenced in a study of response to subunit inactivated influenza vaccine. From the RT-PCR reads, TCRdb called clonotypes with MiXCR, one entry per CDR3 protein. The repertoire holds hundreds of thousands of distinct CDR3 sequences, with approximately 10% as singletons. This sample was also put to use in a study of T cells expressing NK-cell markers.

The sample consisted of PBMCs from blood, taken on the day of vaccination. These receptors originate from a man in his fifties who received an inactivated influenza vaccine. Both conserved end residues are part of each CDR3. The order of the fields is J gene, D gene, clone size, V gene, CDR3 DNA, CDR3 protein. D genes are given only for firm matches. Clone size appears in some rows only: once, few, many, or a class for an expanded clone.

>TRBJ2-7|TRBD2|NA|TRBV12-3/TRBV12-4
TGTGCCAGCAGTTCCCACCCGACTAGCGGGAGGGCAATTAGAAGCTACGAGCAGTACTTC
CASSSHPTSGRAIRSYEQYF
>TRBJ2-7|TRBD1|few|TRBV5-1
TGCGCCAGCAGCCAGGGACAGGCGTCCTACGAGCAGTACTTC
CASSQGQASYEQYF
>TRBJ2-7|NA|few|TRBV5-4
TGTGCCAGCAGCTTGGTGGGGACCCGGATCCCTCTGCAGTACTTC
CASSLVGTRIPLQYF
>TRBJ2-7|NA|few|TRBV20-1
TGCAGTGCCACCGACAGCGAGCAGTACTTC
CSATDSEQYF
>TRBJ2-2|TRBD2|NA|TRBV5-1
TGCGCCAGCAGCCCACGGGGACTAGGGAACACCGGGGAGCTGTTTTTT
CASSPRGLGNTGELFF
>TRBJ2-2|NA|many|TRBV7-9
TGTGCCAGCATCCTCGGGCTAGCAGCGAACACCGGGGAGCTGTTTTTT
CASILGLAANTGELFF
>TRBJ2-3|NA|NA|TRBV7-2
TGTGCCAGCAGCTTAATAGGGACAACTAGCACAGATACGCAGTATTTT
CASSLIGTTSTDTQYF
>TRBJ2-5|NA|few|TRBV7-9
TGTGCCAGCAGCTTCACGCTTTTAGAGACCCAGTACTTC
CASSFTLLETQYF
>TRBJ1-5|NA|NA|TRBV4-3
TGCGCCAGCAGCCAAGGTTACACTGTTAGCAATCAGCCCCAGCATTTT
CASSQGYTVSNQPQHF
>TRBJ1-4|NA|NA|TRBV7-2
TGTGCCAGCAGCCTAGAGACTAGCACAGAAAAACTGTTTTTT
CASSLETSTEKLFF
>TRBJ2-7|NA|few|TRBV28
TGTGCCAGCAGTTCCGGGAAGGGCTCCTCCTACGAGCAGTACTTC
CASSSGKGSSYEQYF
>TRBJ2-3|TRBD2|NA|TRBV19
TGTGCCAGTAGTATATCTAGCGGGGCCCCCACAGATACGCAGTATTTT
CASSISSGAPTDTQYF
>TRBJ2-7|NA|few|TRBV27
TGTGCCAGCAGTTTAATGCCGTTATCCTACGAGCAGTACTTC
CASSLMPLSYEQYF
>TRBJ2-7|NA|few|TRBV10-3
TGTGCCATCAGTGAGGGAGGGTTGGGGGGCGGCCAGGGGGAGCAGTACTTC
CAISEGGLGGGQGEQYF
>TRBJ1-1|NA|few|TRBV7-3
TGTGCCAGCAGCCCGGGATCTACGGGCACTGAAGCTTTCTTT
CASSPGSTGTEAFF
>TRBJ1-5|NA|NA|TRBV20-1
TGCAGTGCTAGAGATTCCCATCGGACAGAGCCTTATAGCAATCAGCCCCAGCATTTT
CSARDSHRTEPYSNQPQHF
>TRBJ2-1|NA|few|TRBV27
TGTGCCAGCAGACTTGCCAGGGCGGGGCCCTACAATGAGCAGTTCTTC
CASRLARAGPYNEQFF
>TRBJ2-2|NA|few|TRBV18
TGTGCCAGCGGCCCGGGGACGTCGAACACCGGGGAGCTGTTTTTT
CASGPGTSNTGELFF
>TRBJ1-3|NA|NA|TRBV10-3
TGTGCCATCAGCGAGTCAGGGTTCTCTGGAAACACCATATATTTT
CAISESGFSGNTIYF
>TRBJ1-3|NA|few|TRBV5-6
TGTGCCAGCAGCTCGACACCCGGACAGTCCACTGGAAACACCATATATTTT
CASSSTPGQSTGNTIYF
>TRBJ1-1|NA|NA|TRBV5-1
TGCGCCAGCAGCCAAGGGACGGAGTACCCCCGGGGAGCTGAAGCTTTCTTT
CASSQGTEYPRGAEAFF
>TRBJ2-5|TRBD2|once|TRBV18
TGTGCCAGCTCACTGGGACTAGCGGGAATCGGCGAGAAAGAGACCCAGTACTTC
CASSLGLAGIGEKETQYF
>TRBJ2-3|NA|few|TRBV4-3
TGCGCCAGCAGCCAAGGCTTTGCGAGCACAGATACGCAGTATTTT
CASSQGFASTDTQYF
>TRBJ2-6|NA|few|TRBV28
TGTGCCAGCAGCCCGGAGCTAGGGCGGTCTGGGGCCAACGTCCTGACTTTC
CASSPELGRSGANVLTF